This TCR beta chain derives from a study of CD8+CD57+ T cells in acquired aplastic anemia. Looking at the study overall: The study obtained an average of approximately 3 ug of DNA from sorted CD4+ and CD8+ cells. General observations from the study: The same twenty-nine CD8+ CDR3 sequences occurred in patients and in controls. Patients and controls had CD8+ Simpson's diversity values that were not significantly distinct.

This clonotype turned up a few times. Its matching antigen is unknown. CDR1 and CDR2 from the germline V gene are SGDLS and YYNGEE. CDR3 size: 12 residues. V dropped 5 bases and J dropped 6 bases, with 10 bases sitting between them. For sequencing, patients were chosen who had shown expansion of CD8+CD57+ cells by flow cytometry. Patients were treatment-naive when blood was sampled. Genomic DNA, serving as template, underwent TCR beta VDJ and CDR3 profiling. From the reads, TCRdb called clonotypes with MiXCR, one entry per CDR3 protein. The table has 150,000 to 200,000 distinct CDR3 sequences, roughly 50% seen once; the top ten hold roughly 1.8%.

The rearrangement uses TRBV9 and TRBJ2-3, with D unclear. The clonotype originates from a human donor with aplastic anemia. Sequencing input: sorted CD4+, CD8+, or CD8+CD57+ T cells (not recorded which) from PBMCs. The CDR3 sequence: CASSFLGDTQYF. The CDR3 DNA reads TGTGCCAGCAGTTTTCTTGGGGATACGCAGTATTTT.